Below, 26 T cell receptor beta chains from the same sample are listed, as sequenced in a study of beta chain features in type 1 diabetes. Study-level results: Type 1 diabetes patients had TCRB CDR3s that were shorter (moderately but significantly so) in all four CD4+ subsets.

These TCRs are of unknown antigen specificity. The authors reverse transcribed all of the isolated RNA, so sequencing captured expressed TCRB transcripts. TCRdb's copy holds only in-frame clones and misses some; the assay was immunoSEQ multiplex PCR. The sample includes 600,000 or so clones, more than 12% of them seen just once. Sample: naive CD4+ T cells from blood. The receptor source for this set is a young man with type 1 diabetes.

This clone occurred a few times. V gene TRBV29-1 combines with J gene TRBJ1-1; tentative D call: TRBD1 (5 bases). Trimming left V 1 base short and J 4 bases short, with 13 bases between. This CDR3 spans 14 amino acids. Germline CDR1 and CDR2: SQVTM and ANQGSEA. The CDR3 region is CSVEGEGKTTEAFF. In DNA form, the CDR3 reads TGCAGCGTTGAAGGCGAGGGGAAAACCACTGAAGCTTTCTTT.

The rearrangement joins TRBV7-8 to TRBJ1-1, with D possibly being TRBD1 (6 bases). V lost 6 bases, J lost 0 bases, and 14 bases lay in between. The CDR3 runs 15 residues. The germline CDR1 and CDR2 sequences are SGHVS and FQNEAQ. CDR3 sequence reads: CASRLLGAMNTEAFF. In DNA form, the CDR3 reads TGTGCCAGCAGGCTCCTGGGGGCGATGAACACTGAAGCTTTCTTT.

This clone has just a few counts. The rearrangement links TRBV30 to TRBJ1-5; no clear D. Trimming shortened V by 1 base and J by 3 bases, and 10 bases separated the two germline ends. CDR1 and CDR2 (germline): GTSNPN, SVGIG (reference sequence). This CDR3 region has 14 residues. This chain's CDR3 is CAWSGLDTNQPQHF. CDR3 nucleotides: TGTGCCTGGAGTGGGCTAGATACCAATCAGCCCCAGCATTTT.

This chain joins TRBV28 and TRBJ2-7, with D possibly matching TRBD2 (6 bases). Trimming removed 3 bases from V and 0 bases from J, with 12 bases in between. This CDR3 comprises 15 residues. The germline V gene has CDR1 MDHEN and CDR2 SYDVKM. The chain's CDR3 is CASSFGGVISYEQYF. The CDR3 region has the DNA TGTGCCAGCAGTTTTGGAGGGGTCATCTCCTACGAGCAGTACTTC.

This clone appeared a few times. The CDR3, as DNA: TGTGCCAGCAGCCAAGATACCGCGGGGGCAAGGGGAGCTTTCTTT. Translated, it gives CASSQDTAGARGAFF. J is TRBJ1-1 and V is TRBV4-2, with D possibly being TRBD1 (6 bases). Trimming shortened V by 0 bases and J by 10 bases, and 18 bases separated the two germline ends. CDR3 length equals 15 residues. The germline gives CDR1 LGHNA, CDR2 YNFKEQ.

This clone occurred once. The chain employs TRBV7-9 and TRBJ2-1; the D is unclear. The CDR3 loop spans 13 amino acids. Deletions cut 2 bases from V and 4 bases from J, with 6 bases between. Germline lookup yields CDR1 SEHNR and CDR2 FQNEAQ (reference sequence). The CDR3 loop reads CASSLMAYNEQFF. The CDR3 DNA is TGTGCCAGCAGCTTAATGGCTTACAATGAGCAGTTCTTC.

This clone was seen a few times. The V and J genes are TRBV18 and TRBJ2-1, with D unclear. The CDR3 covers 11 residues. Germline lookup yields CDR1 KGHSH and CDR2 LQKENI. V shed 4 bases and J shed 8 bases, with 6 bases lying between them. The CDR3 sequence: CASSLMDEQFF. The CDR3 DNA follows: TGTGCCAGCTCACTGATGGATGAGCAGTTCTTC.

The CDR3 sequence is CASSPLLGSNEKLFF. Written as DNA, the CDR3 is TGTGCCAGCAGCCCGCTTTTGGGGTCTAATGAAAAACTGTTTTTT. The rearrangement uses TRBV4-2 and TRBJ1-4; no definite D call. Trimming took off 4 bases at V and 3 bases at J, with 12 bases between the two ends. CDR1 is LGHNA, CDR2 YNFKEQ, per germline. This CDR3 comprises 15 residues.

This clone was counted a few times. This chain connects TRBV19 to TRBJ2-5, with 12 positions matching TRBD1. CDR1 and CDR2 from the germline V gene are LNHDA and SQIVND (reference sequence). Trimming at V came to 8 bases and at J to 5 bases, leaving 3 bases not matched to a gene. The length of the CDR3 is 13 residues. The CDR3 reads CASSGQGAETQYF. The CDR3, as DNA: TGTGCCAGTTCGGGACAGGGGGCCGAGACCCAGTACTTC.

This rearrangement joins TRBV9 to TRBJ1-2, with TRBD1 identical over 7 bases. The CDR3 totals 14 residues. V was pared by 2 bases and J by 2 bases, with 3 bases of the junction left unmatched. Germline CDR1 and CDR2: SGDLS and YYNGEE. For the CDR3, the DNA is TGTGCCAGCAGCGTGGACAGGAAAAACTATGGCTACACCTTC. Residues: CASSVDRKNYGYTF.

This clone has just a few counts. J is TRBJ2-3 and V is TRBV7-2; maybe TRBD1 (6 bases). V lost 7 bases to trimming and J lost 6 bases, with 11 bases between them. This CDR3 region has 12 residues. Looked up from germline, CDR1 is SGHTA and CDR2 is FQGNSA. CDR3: CASNQRGDTQYF. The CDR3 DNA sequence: TGTGCCAGCAACCAAAGGGGGGATACGCAGTATTTT.

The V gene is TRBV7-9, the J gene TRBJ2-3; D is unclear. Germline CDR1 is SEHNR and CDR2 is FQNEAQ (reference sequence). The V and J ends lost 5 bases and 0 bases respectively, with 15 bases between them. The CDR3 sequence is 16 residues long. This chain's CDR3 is CASSSTRRQSTDTQYF. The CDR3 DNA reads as TGTGCCAGCAGCAGTACCAGGCGGCAGAGCACAGATACGCAGTATTTT.

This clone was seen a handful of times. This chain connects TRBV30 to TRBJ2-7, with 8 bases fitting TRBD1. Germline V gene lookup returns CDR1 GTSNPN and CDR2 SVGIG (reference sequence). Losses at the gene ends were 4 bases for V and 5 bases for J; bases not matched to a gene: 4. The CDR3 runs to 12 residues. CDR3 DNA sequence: TGTGCCTGGACCCAGGGGGCCAACGAGCAGTACTTC. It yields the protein CAWTQGANEQYF. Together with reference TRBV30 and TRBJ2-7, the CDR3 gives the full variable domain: SQTIHQWPATLVQPVGSPLSLECTVEGTSNPNLYWYRQAAGRGLQLLFYSVGIGQISSEVPQNLSASRPQDRQFILSSKKLLLSDSGFYLCAWTQGANEQYFGPGTRLTVT.

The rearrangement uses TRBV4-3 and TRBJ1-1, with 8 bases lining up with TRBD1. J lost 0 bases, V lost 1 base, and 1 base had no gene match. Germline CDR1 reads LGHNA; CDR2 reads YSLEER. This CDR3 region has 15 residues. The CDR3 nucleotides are TGCGCCAGCAGCCAAGCAGGGGGCTTGAACACTGAAGCTTTCTTT. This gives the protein CASSQAGGLNTEAFF.

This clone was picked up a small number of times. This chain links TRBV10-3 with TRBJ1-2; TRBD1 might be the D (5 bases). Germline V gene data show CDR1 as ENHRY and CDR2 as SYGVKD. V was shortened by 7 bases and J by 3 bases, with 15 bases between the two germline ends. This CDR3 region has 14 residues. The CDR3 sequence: CAIIATASDYGYTF. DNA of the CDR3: TGTGCCATCATTGCGACAGCTTCGGACTATGGCTACACCTTC.

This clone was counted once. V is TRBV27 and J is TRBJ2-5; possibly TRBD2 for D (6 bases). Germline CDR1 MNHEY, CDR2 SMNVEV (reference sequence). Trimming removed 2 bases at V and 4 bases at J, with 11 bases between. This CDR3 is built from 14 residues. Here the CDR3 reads CASSLGGVRETQYF. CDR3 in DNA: TGTGCCAGCAGTTTAGGCGGGGTACGAGAGACCCAGTACTTC.

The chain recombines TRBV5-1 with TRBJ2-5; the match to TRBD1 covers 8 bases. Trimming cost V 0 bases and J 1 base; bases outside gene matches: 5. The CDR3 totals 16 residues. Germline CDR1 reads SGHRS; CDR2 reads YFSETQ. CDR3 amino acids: CASSLARTGSQETQYF. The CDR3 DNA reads TGCGCCAGCAGCTTGGCCCGGACAGGGAGCCAAGAGACCCAGTACTTC.

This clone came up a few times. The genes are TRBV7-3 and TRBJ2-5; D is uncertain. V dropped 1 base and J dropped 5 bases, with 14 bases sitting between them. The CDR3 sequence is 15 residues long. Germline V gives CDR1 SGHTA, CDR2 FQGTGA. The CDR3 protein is CASSLMPAPPETQYF. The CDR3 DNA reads TGTGCCAGCAGCTTAATGCCAGCCCCGCCGGAGACCCAGTACTTC.

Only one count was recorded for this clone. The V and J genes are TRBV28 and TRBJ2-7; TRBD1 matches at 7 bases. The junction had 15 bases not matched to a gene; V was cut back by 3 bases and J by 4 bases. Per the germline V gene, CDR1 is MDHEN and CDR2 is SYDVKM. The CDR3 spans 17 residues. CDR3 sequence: CASSFPQRGGERYEQYF. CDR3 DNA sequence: TGTGCCAGCAGTTTCCCCCAGAGAGGGGGCGAACGTTACGAGCAGTACTTC.

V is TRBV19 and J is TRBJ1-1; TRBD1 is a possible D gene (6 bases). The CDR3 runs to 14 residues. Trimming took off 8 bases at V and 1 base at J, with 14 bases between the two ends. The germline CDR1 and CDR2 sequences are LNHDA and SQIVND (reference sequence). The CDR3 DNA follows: TGTGCCAGTTTCGAGGGACAACAGAACACTGAAGCTTTCTTT. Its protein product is CASFEGQQNTEAFF.

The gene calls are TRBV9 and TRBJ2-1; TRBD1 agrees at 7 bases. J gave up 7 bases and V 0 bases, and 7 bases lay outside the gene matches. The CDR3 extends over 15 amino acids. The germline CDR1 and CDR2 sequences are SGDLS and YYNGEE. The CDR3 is CASSVVDRFVNEQFF. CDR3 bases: TGTGCCAGCAGCGTAGTGGACAGGTTTGTGAATGAGCAGTTCTTC.

The CDR3: CASSLYVVPNTEAFF. The CDR3, as DNA: TGTGCCAGCAGCTTATATGTTGTGCCGAACACTGAAGCTTTCTTT. The chain uses TRBV7-2 and TRBJ1-1; no firm D call. Germline V gene lookup returns CDR1 SGHTA and CDR2 FQGNSA. This CDR3 has 15 residues. Trimming cost V 2 bases and J 1 base, with 11 bases left between them.

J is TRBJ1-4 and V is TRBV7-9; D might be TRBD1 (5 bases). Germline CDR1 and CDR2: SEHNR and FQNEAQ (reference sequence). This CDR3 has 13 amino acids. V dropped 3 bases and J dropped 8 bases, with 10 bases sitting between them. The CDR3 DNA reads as TGTGCCAGCAGCTTGGCGAGGGGCGAAAAACTGTTTTTT. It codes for CASSLARGEKLFF.

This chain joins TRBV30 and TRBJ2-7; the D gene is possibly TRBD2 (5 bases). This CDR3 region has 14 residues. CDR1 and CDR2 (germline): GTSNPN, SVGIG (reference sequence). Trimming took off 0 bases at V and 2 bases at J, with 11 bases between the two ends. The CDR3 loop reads CAWSVRSGPYEQYF. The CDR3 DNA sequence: TGTGCCTGGAGTGTACGCAGCGGACCCTACGAGCAGTACTTC.

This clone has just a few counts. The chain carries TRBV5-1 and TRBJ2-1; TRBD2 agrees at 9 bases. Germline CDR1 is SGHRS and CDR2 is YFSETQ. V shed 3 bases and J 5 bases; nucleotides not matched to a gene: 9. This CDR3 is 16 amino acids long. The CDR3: CASSSQGTSRHNEQFF. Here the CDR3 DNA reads TGCGCCAGCAGCTCGCAAGGGACTAGCAGACACAATGAGCAGTTCTTC.

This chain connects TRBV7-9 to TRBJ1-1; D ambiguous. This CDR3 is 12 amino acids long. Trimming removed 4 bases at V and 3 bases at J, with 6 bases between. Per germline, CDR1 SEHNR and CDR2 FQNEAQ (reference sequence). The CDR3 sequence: CASSSIDTEAFF. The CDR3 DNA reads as TGTGCCAGCAGCTCCATAGACACTGAAGCTTTCTTT.